This T cell receptor (beta chain) was recovered during a study of blood T cell repertoires in COVID-19. Study information: Whether acute or convalescent, the COVID-19 samples came from the United States, Italy and Spain.

This CDR3 region has 12 residues. V was cut by 2 bases and J by 9 bases, with 8 bases left in between. Germline V gene sequence: CDR1 MNHNS, CDR2 SASEGT. Libraries were prepared by immunoSEQ multiplex PCR; TCRdb keeps only in-frame clonotypes and omits some of them. The sample has 130,000 to 150,000 clones, about four fifths seen once. The clonotype was recovered from a human donor with acute or convalescent COVID-19. The donor label of this sample is uncertain. The sample comprised peripheral blood. This chain joins TRBV6-1 and TRBJ1-5; no clear D gene. The CDR3 DNA reads as TGTGCCAGCAGTGAACTTGGGAGGCCCCAGCATTTT. Its translation is CASSELGRPQHF.